This T cell receptor (beta chain) was profiled in a study of OX40 agonist ivuxolimab in advanced cancers. Background on the study: Participants averaged about 60 years of age (range roughly 23 to 90) and were approximately 81% male. Previous treatment with anti-PD-1, anti-PD-L1 or anti-CTLA-4 therapy was allowed; 30% to 50% had received some.

V was cut by 0 bases and J by 6 bases, with 12 bases left in between. This CDR3 comprises 14 residues. CDR1 SGHAT and CDR2 FQNNGV come from the germline V gene. Data came from immunoSEQ multiplex PCR; TCRdb stores just in-frame clones and leaves some out. The data show around 95,000 clones, 85% to 90% seen once. Sequencing was performed on CD4+ or CD8+ T cells sorted from blood, taken in a trial of the OX40 agonist ivuxolimab. The chain uses TRBV11-2 and TRBJ2-7; D ambiguous. The TCR was taken from an adult with an advanced solid tumor such as melanoma, head and neck, liver or kidney cancer. CDR3 DNA sequence: TGTGCCAGCAGCTTAGATCCCCAGGTACGCGAGCAGTACTTC. Protein product: CASSLDPQVREQYF.